The source of this T cell receptor beta chain is a study of blood T cells in healthy people across ages. Study conclusions and caveats: Underestimates were what the diversity estimates from one million T cells were considered to be.

With respect to this clonotype: Its antigen is still unknown.

This CDR3 contains 14 residues. Germline V gene data show CDR1 as MNHNS and CDR2 as SASEGT. Trimming removed 2 bases from V and 0 bases from J, with 7 bases in between. PCR was performed a second time for roughly 7 to 11 cycles using a sample-barcoded 5' primer and a J-beta primer mix. TCRdb redid the calling of the 5' RACE reads with MiXCR, one entry per CDR3 protein. In the table there are about 720,000 distinct CDR3 sequences, 22% of which are singletons. J is TRBJ1-1 and V is TRBV6-1; no firm D call. The specimen sequenced was blood. This clonotype was sampled from a man in his 70s in good health. The chain's CDR3 is CASSETVMNTEAFF. For the CDR3, the DNA is TGTGCCAGCAGTGAAACGGTAATGAACACTGAAGCTTTCTTT.